This TCR beta chain was profiled in a study of shared clonotypes between healthy human individuals. Germline-derived CDR1 and CDR2 are SGHTA and FQGNSA. This CDR3 has 15 residues. V lost 5 bases and J lost 5; bases outside the gene matches: 8. Assay used: immunoSEQ multiplex PCR; TCRdb lists only in-frame clones, some missing. Of about 1.1 million clones listed, approximately 80% were seen once; the top ten hold roughly 0.9%. This clone was picked up one time. This chain uses TRBV7-2 with TRBJ1-1, with 10 bases lining up with TRBD1. This clonotype originated in a young man in good health. Some clones in this sample may be carry-over from other donors' samples. Material: memory CD4+ T cells from PBMCs. Subset described: CD45RA-negative fraction. The CDR3 loop reads CASSPRDRGETEAFF. The DNA of the CDR3 is TGTGCCAGCAGCCCCCGGGACAGGGGTGAGACTGAAGCTTTCTTT.